This T cell receptor (beta chain) was sequenced during a study of tumor-infiltrating lymphocytes in primary liver carcinoma. Study-wide results and caveats: Tumors had a significantly higher top-250-clone fraction than blood (p = 0.039).

Germline V lookup: CDR1 MNHNY, CDR2 SVGAGI (reference sequence). The CDR3 is made up of 15 amino acids. Out of unsorted whole blood came the blood RNA, and germline DNA was extracted as well. Synthesis of TCR beta cDNA was carried out from around 500 ng total RNA with a constant-region primer. ARM-PCR was slightly modified, and three nested multiplex PCR rounds with it gave rise to the TCR beta libraries. The first two PCR rounds, roughly 9 cycles each, used TRBV1-TRBV30 forward primers and a C-beta reverse primer. In TCRdb, the multiplex PCR reads were re-called with MiXCR into one record per CDR3 protein. The profile shows 200,000 or so distinct CDR3 sequences, less than 70% of them singletons. This clonotype showed up just a few times. Its antigen is unknown. Just one base apart from a much larger clone, this may be a read error.

Material: peripheral blood. The chain is built from TRBV6-6 and TRBJ1-5; D is perhaps TRBD1 (6 bases). The source of this sequence is a woman aged 55-70 years with primary liver carcinoma and hepatitis B virus infection. This CDR3 reads CTSRGGGDGNQPQHF. For the CDR3, the DNA is TGTACCAGCAGAGGGGGAGGGGACGGCAATCAGCCCCAGCATTTT.